This is a list of T cell receptor beta chains from one sample in a study of radiation and T cells in renal cell carcinoma. Data came from immunoSEQ multiplex PCR; TCRdb stores just in-frame clones and leaves some out. The sample shows 150,000 or so clones, over 80% of them seen only once. Sequencing used blood, obtained from a patient whose treatment included radiotherapy and nephrectomy. These receptors all stem from a woman aged 50 to 65 with renal cell carcinoma. The CDR3 runs from the conserved cysteine through the conserved F or W. A D gene is named only where the DNA matches it firmly. Some rows have no size entry. The others give once, few or many, or a class for an expanded clone.

>once|TRBV6-1|TRBJ1-5|TRBD1
CASSRTGVDQPQHF
TGTGCCAGCAGTCGGACAGGGGTTGATCAGCCCCAGCATTTT
>-|TRBV5-1|TRBJ2-1|-
CASTLQGQTYNEQFF
TGCGCCAGCACCCTTCAGGGACAAACGTACAATGAGCAGTTCTTC
>-|TRBV6-5|TRBJ2-7|-
CASSYSDSSHEQYF
TGTGCCAGCAGTTACTCGGATAGTTCCCACGAGCAGTACTTC
>-|TRBV19|TRBJ2-7|-
CASSRGARYEQYF
TGTGCCAGCAGCCGGGGGGCGCGGTACGAGCAGTACTTC
>few|TRBV6-5|TRBJ2-7|TRBD1
CASSTGGRYEQYF
TGTGCCAGCAGTACAGGGGGCAGGTACGAGCAGTACTTC
>-|TRBV28|TRBJ2-1|-
CASSSILGYHLNEQFF
TGTGCCAGCAGTTCCATTCTGGGCTACCACCTGAATGAGCAGTTCTTC
>-|TRBV11-3|TRBJ2-2|-
CASSLEGTGELFF
TGTGCCAGCAGCTTAGAGGGCACCGGGGAGCTGTTTTTT
>-|TRBV6-5|TRBJ2-7|TRBD1
CASSYSAGTGFHEQYF
TGTGCCAGCAGTTACTCCGCCGGGACAGGGTTCCACGAGCAGTACTTC
>-|TRBV7-2|TRBJ2-7|-
CASSLGLAFYEQYF
TGTGCCAGCAGCTTAGGGCTAGCGTTCTACGAGCAGTACTTC
>-|TRBV28|TRBJ2-2|TRBD2
CASRIAGSSTGELFF
TGTGCCAGCAGGATAGCGGGGAGTTCCACCGGGGAGCTGTTTTTT
>-|TRBV6-1|TRBJ1-2|-
CASSEGGLNYGYTF
TGTGCCAGCAGTGAAGGCGGACTTAACTATGGCTACACCTTC
>-|TRBV7-8|TRBJ1-1|-
CASIARDSKDTEAFF
TGTGCCAGCATCGCCCGGGACTCAAAGGACACTGAAGCTTTCTTT
>-|TRBV19|TRBJ2-7|-
CASSPRRGEQYF
TGTGCCAGTAGTCCTCGGCGGGGCGAGCAGTACTTC
>few|TRBV25-1|TRBJ1-2|-
CASRQGSYGYTF
TGTGCCAGCAGACAGGGAAGCTATGGCTACACCTTC
>-|TRBV27|TRBJ2-3|-
CASSNWTSTDTQYF
TGTGCCAGCAGTAACTGGACTTCCACAGATACGCAGTATTTT
>-|TRBV5-4|TRBJ2-1|TRBD1
CASSYPGTAYNEQFF
TGTGCCAGCAGCTATCCAGGGACAGCTTACAATGAGCAGTTCTTC
>-|TRBV19|TRBJ1-2|TRBD1
CASSIVPGGLYGYTF
TGTGCCAGTAGTATAGTACCAGGGGGCCTGTATGGCTACACCTTC
>few|TRBV9|TRBJ2-1|-
CASSVDGSPYNEQFF
TGTGCCAGCAGCGTAGATGGGAGCCCGTACAATGAGCAGTTCTTC
>-|TRBV19|TRBJ2-7|TRBD1
CASSTTGAAYEQYF
TGTGCCAGTAGTACGACAGGGGCGGCCTACGAGCAGTACTTC
>once|TRBV4-1|TRBJ2-7|TRBD1
CASSLQSGQGLYEQYF
TGCGCCAGCAGCCTCCAGTCGGGACAGGGACTCTACGAGCAGTACTTC
>-|TRBV28|TRBJ1-5|-
CASSLGRHQPQHF
TGTGCCAGCAGTTTAGGGCGACATCAGCCCCAGCATTTT
>-|TRBV28|TRBJ2-3|-
CASRLETDTQYF
TGTGCCAGCAGATTAGAAACAGATACGCAGTATTTT
>-|TRBV9|TRBJ1-1|TRBD1
CASSPRQGFTEAFF
TGTGCCAGCAGCCCCCGACAGGGATTCACTGAAGCTTTCTTT
>-|TRBV5-6|TRBJ2-5|-
CASSLVDNPETQYF
TGTGCCAGCAGCTTGGTGGACAACCCAGAGACCCAGTACTTC
>-|TRBV7-2|TRBJ2-7|TRBD2
CASSLAPLAGNEQYF
TGTGCCAGCAGCTTAGCTCCACTAGCGGGTAACGAGCAGTACTTC
>-|TRBV11-2|TRBJ1-5|-
CASSHRSGSNQPQHF
TGTGCCAGCAGCCACCGGAGTGGGAGCAATCAGCCCCAGCATTTT
>once|TRBV4-2|TRBJ2-5|TRBD2
CASSQGVGRGETQYF
TGTGCCAGCAGCCAAGGGGTCGGGAGGGGAGAGACCCAGTACTTC
>once|TRBV4-1|TRBJ2-3|TRBD2
CASSQDGLAGVGTDTQYF
TGCGCCAGCAGCCAAGACGGGCTAGCGGGAGTGGGCACAGATACGCAGTATTTT
>-|TRBV7-9|TRBJ2-2|-
CASSPRTNTGELFF
TGTGCCAGCAGCCCCCGGACGAACACCGGGGAGCTGTTTTTT
>once|TRBV7-9|TRBJ2-3|TRBD2
CASSIQRGQTDTQYF
TGTGCCAGCAGCATACAGCGGGGGCAGACAGATACGCAGTATTTT